This is a list of T cell receptor beta chains from one sample in a study of cytomegalovirus exposure and HLA in healthy donors. Sequencing used immunoSEQ multiplex PCR; TCRdb keeps in-frame clones, though not all of them. The sample records about 76,000 clones, 78% being singletons. The specimen sequenced was PBMCs. These receptors were collected from a woman aged 40 to 50 in good health and CMV-seropositive. The CDR3 runs from the conserved cysteine through the conserved F or W. The order of the fields is D gene, CDR3 length, V gene, clone size, J gene, CDR3 DNA, CDR3 protein. The D gene is left open where the match is weak. Size tells how often a clone was seen (once, few, many) or the class of an expanded clone, and some rows leave it out.

D: .; length: 13; V: TRBV30; size: .; J: TRBJ1-5; DNA: TGTGCCTGGAGGGCAGGGTGGAATCAGCCCCAGCATTTT; CDR3: CAWRAGWNQPQHF
D: .; length: 14; V: TRBV5-8; size: .; J: TRBJ2-5; DNA: TGTGCCAGCAGCTTGCGGTCTGCGGGGGAGACCCAGTACTTC; CDR3: CASSLRSAGETQYF
D: .; length: 16; V: TRBV5-1; size: .; J: TRBJ2-3; DNA: TGCGCCAGCAGCCCACCCCAGGGCTTTAGCACAGATACGCAGTATTTT; CDR3: CASSPPQGFSTDTQYF
D: .; length: 11; V: TRBV20-1; size: .; J: TRBJ2-7; DNA: TGCAGTGCCCACGACATCCACGAGCAGTACTTC; CDR3: CSAHDIHEQYF
D: TRBD1; length: 15; V: TRBV28; size: .; J: TRBJ2-2; DNA: TGTGCCAGCAGTTTATCCGGACAGGGGGCCGGGGAGCTGTTTTTT; CDR3: CASSLSGQGAGELFF
D: .; length: 16; V: TRBV7-2; size: few; J: TRBJ2-1; DNA: TGTGCCAGCAGCTTAGCGCCCAGGGCGGAGTACAATGAGCAGTTCTTC; CDR3: CASSLAPRAEYNEQFF
D: .; length: 11; V: TRBV5-6; size: .; J: TRBJ2-7; DNA: TGTGCCAGCAGCGACAGCTACGAGCAGTACTTC; CDR3: CASSDSYEQYF
D: .; length: 13; V: TRBV28; size: .; J: TRBJ2-7; DNA: TGTGCCAGCGATGGACAGAACTCCTACGAGCAGTACTTC; CDR3: CASDGQNSYEQYF
D: .; length: 12; V: TRBV9; size: few; J: TRBJ2-2; DNA: TGTGCCAGCAGCGTAGGAGGCGGGGAGCTGTTTTTT; CDR3: CASSVGGGELFF
D: .; length: 12; V: TRBV2; size: few; J: TRBJ2-7; DNA: TGTGCCAGCGCGGGTAGGACCTACGAGCAGTACTTC; CDR3: CASAGRTYEQYF
D: .; length: 15; V: TRBV5-6; size: .; J: TRBJ1-4; DNA: TGTGCCAGCAGCTTTTCGGGGGAGGTACAGGAAAAACTGTTTTTT; CDR3: CASSFSGEVQEKLFF
D: TRBD1; length: 16; V: TRBV6-4; size: .; J: TRBJ2-1; DNA: TGTGCCAGCAGTTCAGCCAGGACAGGGTTCTACAATGAGCAGTTCTTC; CDR3: CASSSARTGFYNEQFF
D: TRBD2; length: 18; V: TRBV13; size: .; J: TRBJ2-1; DNA: TGTGCCAGCAGCTCCCTCGCCGGGGAGACTAGCCCCTACAATGAGCAGTTCTTC; CDR3: CASSSLAGETSPYNEQFF
D: TRBD2; length: 15; V: TRBV29-1; size: .; J: TRBJ2-1; DNA: TGCAACCGTTCTCCCTCGGGGGGGAGATACAATGAGCAGTTCTTC; CDR3: CNRSPSGGRYNEQFF
D: .; length: 15; V: TRBV5-1; size: .; J: TRBJ1-4; DNA: TGCGCCAGCAGCGTACAGGGTGCAACTAATGAAAAACTGTTTTTT; CDR3: CASSVQGATNEKLFF
D: TRBD2; length: 16; V: TRBV28; size: .; J: TRBJ2-5; DNA: TGTGCCAACAGTTTTCTACTAGGGAGGGGTATTAAGACCCAGTACTTC; CDR3: CANSFLLGRGIKTQYF
D: .; length: 13; V: TRBV9; size: once; J: TRBJ1-1; DNA: TGTGCCAGCAGCGTAACACTGAACACTGAAGCTTTCTTT; CDR3: CASSVTLNTEAFF
D: TRBD1; length: 15; V: TRBV18; size: .; J: TRBJ1-1; DNA: TGTGCCAGCTCACCACTTGGGACAGGGGTGACTGAAGCTTTCTTT; CDR3: CASSPLGTGVTEAFF
D: TRBD1; length: 14; V: TRBV6-5; size: .; J: TRBJ2-1; DNA: TGTGCCAGCACCCAAGACAGGGACCACAATGAGCAGTTCTTC; CDR3: CASTQDRDHNEQFF
D: .; length: 12; V: TRBV29-1; size: .; J: TRBJ2-7; DNA: TGCAGCGCCTACAGGGGGGGTTACGAGCAGTACTTC; CDR3: CSAYRGGYEQYF
D: TRBD2; length: 15; V: TRBV6-5; size: .; J: TRBJ2-7; DNA: TGTGCCAGCAGCCTAACTAGCGGGGAAACCTACGAGCAGTACTTC; CDR3: CASSLTSGETYEQYF
D: .; length: 12; V: TRBV7-8; size: .; J: TRBJ2-3; DNA: TGTGCCAGCAGCCAGAGCACAGATACGCAGTATTTT; CDR3: CASSQSTDTQYF
D: TRBD1; length: 15; V: TRBV4-2; size: .; J: TRBJ1-6; DNA: TGTGCCAGCAGCCAAGAGTCAGGGGGCAGCTCACCCCTCCACTTT; CDR3: CASSQESGGSSPLHF
D: .; length: 13; V: TRBV9; size: few; J: TRBJ2-3; DNA: TGTGCCAGCAGCGACAACAGGGTCGATACGCAGTATTTT; CDR3: CASSDNRVDTQYF
D: .; length: 14; V: TRBV19; size: .; J: TRBJ1-2; DNA: TGTGCCAGTAGTACCTTCGGGGGGGACTATGGCTACACCTTC; CDR3: CASSTFGGDYGYTF
D: .; length: 13; V: TRBV19; size: .; J: TRBJ2-1; DNA: TGTGCCAGTAAGATTAGCTCCTACAATGAGCAGTTCTTC; CDR3: CASKISSYNEQFF
D: TRBD2; length: 14; V: TRBV30; size: .; J: TRBJ2-1; DNA: TGTGCCTGGGGTGTGGGTGGGGGGGGGACTAGCCAGTTCTTC; CDR3: CAWGVGGGGTSQFF
D: .; length: 17; V: TRBV11-2; size: few; J: TRBJ2-2; DNA: TGTGCCAGCAGCGAAAGCCAGACTAGTTTCCCCACCGGGGAGCTGTTTTTT; CDR3: CASSESQTSFPTGELFF
D: .; length: 12; V: TRBV28; size: .; J: TRBJ2-3; DNA: TGTGCCAGCAGTTTAGGAGAGGATACGCAGTATTTT; CDR3: CASSLGEDTQYF
D: TRBD1; length: 13; V: TRBV7-2; size: .; J: TRBJ1-2; DNA: TGTGCCAGCAGAGCGGGACAGGGAGACGGCTACACCTTC; CDR3: CASRAGQGDGYTF
D: .; length: 12; V: TRBV6-6; size: .; J: TRBJ2-1; DNA: TGTGCCACCGGTGATTTGAGCACTGAGCAGTTCTTC; CDR3: CATGDLSTEQFF
D: .; length: 15; V: TRBV5-1; size: .; J: TRBJ1-4; DNA: TGCGCCAGCAGCTTGGGACCAGGGAAGGTTGAAAAACTGTTTTTT; CDR3: CASSLGPGKVEKLFF
D: TRBD1; length: 14; V: TRBV7-2; size: .; J: TRBJ2-2; DNA: TGTGCCAGCAGGACAGGGTCTTACACCGGGGAGCTGTTTTTT; CDR3: CASRTGSYTGELFF
D: TRBD2; length: 16; V: TRBV5-6; size: few; J: TRBJ2-5; DNA: TGTGCCAGCAGCTTGGGGGCTAGCGGGGCCCAAGAGACCCAGTACTTC; CDR3: CASSLGASGAQETQYF
D: TRBD1; length: 12; V: TRBV28; size: .; J: TRBJ2-7; DNA: TGTGCCAGCAGTCAGAGACAGGGGTGGCAGTACTTC; CDR3: CASSQRQGWQYF
D: .; length: 12; V: TRBV30; size: .; J: TRBJ1-1; DNA: TGTGCCTGGAGTGCCCGGGAGAATAAAGCTTTCTTT; CDR3: CAWSARENKAFF
D: .; length: 12; V: TRBV2; size: .; J: TRBJ2-1; DNA: TGTGCCAGCAGGGAGATGGGTCGCGAGCAGTTCTTC; CDR3: CASREMGREQFF
D: TRBD1; length: 15; V: TRBV11-1; size: few; J: TRBJ2-5; DNA: TGTGCCAGCAGCTTAGCCTCACAGGGGGTAGAGACCCAGTACTTC; CDR3: CASSLASQGVETQYF
D: .; length: 16; V: TRBV9; size: .; J: TRBJ2-2; DNA: TGTGCCAGCAGCGTAGAGTTGGGCTCGAACACCGGGGAGCTGTTTTTT; CDR3: CASSVELGSNTGELFF
D: TRBD1; length: 18; V: TRBV9; size: .; J: TRBJ1-2; DNA: TGTGCCAGCGGCTCCCCGGGACAGGGAAATAATGATAACTATGGCTACACCTTC; CDR3: CASGSPGQGNNDNYGYTF
D: TRBD1; length: 15; V: TRBV18; size: .; J: TRBJ2-1; DNA: TGTGCCAGCTCATACAGGGGCAGCTCCTACAATGAGCAGTTCTTC; CDR3: CASSYRGSSYNEQFF
D: .; length: 12; V: TRBV7-9; size: .; J: TRBJ1-2; DNA: TGTTCCAGCAGCTTGGACTTCTATGGCTACACCTTC; CDR3: CSSSLDFYGYTF
D: .; length: 14; V: TRBV19; size: few; J: TRBJ1-5; DNA: TGTGCCAGTAGTTTGTGGGGGCGTAGTCAGCCCCAGCATTTT; CDR3: CASSLWGRSQPQHF
D: TRBD2; length: 16; V: TRBV4-2; size: few; J: TRBJ2-3; DNA: TGTGCCAGCAGCCAAGTGGTAAGCGGGGTAGGAGATACGCAGTATTTT; CDR3: CASSQVVSGVGDTQYF
D: .; length: 17; V: TRBV28; size: .; J: TRBJ1-4; DNA: TGTGCCAGCAGTTTATTGAGGGCGGGGGGGCGGAATGAAAAACTGTTTTTT; CDR3: CASSLLRAGGRNEKLFF
D: .; length: 12; V: TRBV6-1; size: .; J: TRBJ1-6; DNA: TGTGCCAGCAGTGAAACGGATTCACCCCTCCACTTT; CDR3: CASSETDSPLHF
D: .; length: 15; V: TRBV21-1; size: .; J: TRBJ1-4; DNA: TGTGCCAGCAACGGCAGGGGCGCCGCTAATGAAAAACTGTTTTTT; CDR3: CASNGRGAANEKLFF
D: TRBD2; length: 15; V: TRBV7-9; size: .; J: TRBJ2-3; DNA: TGTGCCAGCAGCCAAGGACTAGCGCTCACAGATACGCAGTATTTT; CDR3: CASSQGLALTDTQYF
D: TRBD1; length: 13; V: TRBV5-4; size: .; J: TRBJ2-1; DNA: TGTGCCAGTATGGGACAGGGTGGCAATGAGCAGTTCTTC; CDR3: CASMGQGGNEQFF
D: TRBD1; length: 15; V: TRBV25-1; size: .; J: TRBJ1-1; DNA: TGTGCCAGCGGAGGGGGGACAGGGGGCAACACTGAAGCTTTCTTT; CDR3: CASGGGTGGNTEAFF
D: .; length: 17; V: TRBV9; size: .; J: TRBJ2-2; DNA: TGTGCCAGCAGCGTCCCCCGCGATGCCGCGAACACCGGGGAGCTGTTTTTT; CDR3: CASSVPRDAANTGELFF